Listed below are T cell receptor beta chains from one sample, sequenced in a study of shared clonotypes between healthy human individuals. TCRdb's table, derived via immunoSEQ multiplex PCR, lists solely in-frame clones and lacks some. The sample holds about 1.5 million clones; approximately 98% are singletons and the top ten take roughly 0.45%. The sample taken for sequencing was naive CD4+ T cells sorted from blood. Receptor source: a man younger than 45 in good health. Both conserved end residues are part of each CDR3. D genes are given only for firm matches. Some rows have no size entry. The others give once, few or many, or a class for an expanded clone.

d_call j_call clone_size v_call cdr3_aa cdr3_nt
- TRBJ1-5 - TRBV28 CASTGRGNQPQHF TGTGCCAGCACAGGGAGGGGAAATCAGCCCCAGCATTTT
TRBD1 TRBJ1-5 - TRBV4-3 CASSRDRVGPQHF TGCGCCAGCAGCCGGGACAGGGTAGGGCCCCAGCATTTT
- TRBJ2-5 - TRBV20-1 CSLGETQYF TGCAGTCTTGGGGAGACCCAGTACTTC
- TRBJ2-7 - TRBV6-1 CASKASLLYEQYF TGTGCCAGCAAGGCCAGTCTGCTCTACGAGCAGTACTTC
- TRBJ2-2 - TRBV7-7 CASSLRTALHDTGELFF TGTGCTAGCAGCTTAAGAACAGCTTTACACGACACCGGGGAGCTGTTTTTT
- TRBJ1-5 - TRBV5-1 CASSLGYNQPQHF TGCGCCAGCAGCTTGGGATACAATCAGCCCCAGCATTTT
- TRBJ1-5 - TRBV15 CATSRVTGIRPQHF TGTGCCACCAGCAGAGTCACAGGGATACGGCCCCAGCATTTT
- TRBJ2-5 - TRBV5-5 CASSLSSAYGETQYF TGTGCCAGCAGCTTGTCCAGTGCGTACGGTGAGACCCAGTACTTC
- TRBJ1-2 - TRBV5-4 CASSLDRSGGYTF TGTGCCAGCAGTTTGGACAGATCTGGGGGCTACACCTTC
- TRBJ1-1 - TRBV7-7 CASSPTVNTEAFF TGTGCTAGCAGCCCGACTGTGAACACTGAAGCTTTCTTT
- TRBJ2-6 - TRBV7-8 CASSLSTLDVLTF TGTGCCAGCAGCTTAAGTACCCTCGACGTCCTGACTTTC
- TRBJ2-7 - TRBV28 CASSFSPGQLYEQYF TGTGCCAGCAGTTTTAGTCCAGGGCAATTGTACGAGCAGTACTTC
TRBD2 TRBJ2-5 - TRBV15 CATRGLPYQETQYF TGTGCCACCAGGGGACTACCGTACCAAGAGACCCAGTACTTC
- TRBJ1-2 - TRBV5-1 CASGEQGHNYGYTF TGCGCCAGCGGGGAACAGGGCCATAACTATGGCTACACCTTC
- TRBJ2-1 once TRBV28 CASSLNYNEQFF TGTGCCAGCAGTTTAAATTACAATGAGCAGTTCTTC
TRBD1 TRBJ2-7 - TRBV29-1 CSVGRDRANEQYF TGCAGCGTTGGAAGGGACAGGGCAAACGAGCAGTACTTC
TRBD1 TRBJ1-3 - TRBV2 CASSATGTAVARNTIYF TGTGCCAGCAGTGCTACCGGGACAGCCGTCGCCCGAAACACCATATATTTT
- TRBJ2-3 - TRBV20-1 CSARRVDTQYF TGCAGTGCTAGAAGGGTGGATACGCAGTATTTT
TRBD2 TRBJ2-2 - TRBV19 CASTSSGIYTGELFF TGTGCCAGTACATCTAGCGGGATCTACACCGGGGAGCTGTTTTTT
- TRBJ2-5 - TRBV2 CASKERQIYQETQYF TGTGCCAGCAAAGAGCGGCAGATATACCAAGAGACCCAGTACTTC
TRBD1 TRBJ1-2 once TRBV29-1 CSVVTARGIGYGYTF TGCAGCGTTGTCACCGCCAGGGGGATAGGTTATGGCTACACCTTC
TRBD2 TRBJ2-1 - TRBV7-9 CASIRPSGRGNEQFF TGTGCCAGCATCCGACCTAGCGGGAGGGGTAATGAGCAGTTCTTC
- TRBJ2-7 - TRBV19 CASSILLGAYEQYF TGTGCCAGTAGTATTCTCCTCGGAGCCTACGAGCAGTACTTC
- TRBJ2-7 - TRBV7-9 CASSPDYYEQYF TGTGCCAGCAGCCCCGATTACTACGAGCAGTACTTC
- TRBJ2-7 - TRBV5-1 CASSPRLGGTGEQYF TGCGCCAGCAGCCCCCGCCTGGGGGGTACGGGCGAGCAGTACTTC
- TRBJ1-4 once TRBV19 CASSPLTATNEKLFF TGTGCCAGTAGTCCCCTGACAGCAACTAATGAAAAACTGTTTTTT
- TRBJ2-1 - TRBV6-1 CATTLGSVDEQFF TGTGCCACCACTCTGGGCTCAGTAGATGAGCAGTTCTTC
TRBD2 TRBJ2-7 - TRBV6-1 CAGGSTWGQYF TGTGCGGGAGGGAGTACGTGGGGGCAGTACTTC
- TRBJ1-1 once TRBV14 CASSQDRVGVFAEAFF TGTGCCAGCAGCCAAGATAGGGTAGGGGTGTTCGCTGAAGCTTTCTTT
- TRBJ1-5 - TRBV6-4 CASTPLGGLPRNQPQHF TGTGCCAGCACCCCTCTGGGGGGGTTGCCGCGAAATCAGCCCCAGCATTTT
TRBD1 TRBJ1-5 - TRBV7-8 CASSLRGGEGQPQHF TGTGCCAGCAGCTTACGAGGGGGCGAAGGACAGCCCCAGCATTTT
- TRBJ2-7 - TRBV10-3 CAISDQGYEQYF TGTGCCATCAGTGATCAGGGATACGAGCAGTACTTC
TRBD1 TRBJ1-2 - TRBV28 CASSNLGTAYGYTF TGTGCCAGCAGTAATCTCGGGACAGCCTATGGCTACACCTTC
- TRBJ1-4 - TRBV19 CASNNRSWGEKLFF TGTGCCAGTAACAACAGGTCTTGGGGCGAAAAACTGTTTTTT
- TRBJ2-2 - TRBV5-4 CASSLAGAARSTGELFF TGTGCCAGCAGCTTGGCCGGGGCAGCGAGAAGCACCGGGGAGCTGTTTTTT